A selection of T cell receptor beta chains follows, all from one sample in a study of siplizumab effects on memory and regulatory T cells. The protocol was immunoSEQ multiplex PCR, while the TCRdb copy is restricted to in-frame clones and leaves out a portion. This sample carries about 82,000 clones, roughly 86% of them seen once, and the ten largest clones take roughly 1.5%. Material: Tregs sorted from blood. The receptors were sampled from a human donor in good health. Each CDR3 is given with its conserved first and last residue. The D gene is left open where the match is weak. Not every row has a clone size; where given, it reads once, few, many or a size class.

TRBV27	.	.	TRBJ2-7	CASSSGLPRYEQYF	TGTGCCAGCAGTTCAGGGTTGCCGAGGTACGAGCAGTACTTC
TRBV29-1	.	.	TRBJ2-7	CSVVPSVGYEQYF	TGCAGCGTTGTCCCTAGCGTGGGATACGAGCAGTACTTC
TRBV10-2	TRBD2	.	TRBJ2-7	CATTGGLDVRTYEQYF	TGCGCCACTACGGGAGGACTGGATGTAAGGACCTACGAGCAGTACTTC
TRBV12-5	.	.	TRBJ1-2	CASGLVPGDYGYTF	TGTGCTAGTGGTTTGGTTCCCGGCGACTATGGCTACACCTTC
TRBV6-5	.	.	TRBJ2-2	CASSPRLGLGELFF	TGTGCCAGCAGTCCCCGACTGGGGTTAGGGGAGCTGTTTTTT
TRBV7-6	TRBD1	.	TRBJ2-7	CASSLPGQGAKEQYF	TGTGCCAGCAGCTTACCGGGACAGGGGGCTAAGGAGCAGTACTTC
TRBV30	.	.	TRBJ2-2	CAWSGYTGELFF	TGTGCCTGGAGTGGCTACACCGGGGAGCTGTTTTTT
TRBV6-1	.	.	TRBJ2-5	CASTAGILETQYF	TGTGCCAGCACCGCAGGGATCCTAGAGACCCAGTACTTC
TRBV5-1	TRBD1	.	TRBJ1-1	CASSQGGQAFF	TGCGCCAGCAGCCAAGGGGGCCAAGCTTTCTTT
TRBV19	.	.	TRBJ1-3	CASSIGSGNTIYF	TGTGCCAGTAGTATAGGCTCTGGAAACACCATATATTTT
TRBV27	.	few	TRBJ1-6	CASRKFTFVGAKDGSPLHF	TGTGCCAGCAGAAAGTTTACGTTCGTGGGGGCGAAGGACGGGTCACCCCTCCACTTT
TRBV7-2	TRBD2	.	TRBJ2-5	CASSLTSGGETQYF	TGTGCCAGCAGCTTGACTAGCGGGGGGGAGACCCAGTACTTC
TRBV27	.	.	TRBJ2-7	CASSLSGKQYF	TGTGCCAGCAGTTTATCCGGGAAGCAGTACTTC
TRBV5-1	TRBD1	.	TRBJ1-1	CASSAGGGSTEAFF	TGCGCCAGCAGCGCAGGGGGCGGAAGCACTGAAGCTTTCTTT
TRBV19	.	.	TRBJ2-1	CASRPGPRDEQFF	TGTGCCAGTAGGCCGGGTCCCAGGGATGAGCAGTTCTTC
TRBV2	.	.	TRBJ2-7	CASRGGTTEGEQYF	TGTGCCAGCAGGGGGGGGACAACCGAGGGCGAGCAGTACTTC
TRBV21-1	.	.	TRBJ2-4	CASSKEDRRRPKNIQYF	TGTGCCAGCAGCAAAGAGGACCGGCGTCGGCCCAAAAACATTCAGTACTTC
TRBV6-1	.	.	TRBJ1-3	CASSEGTVGNTIYF	TGTGCCAGCAGTGAAGGGACAGTTGGAAACACCATATATTTT
TRBV10-2	TRBD2	.	TRBJ2-1	CASSPHRLAGANNEQFF	TGCGCCAGCAGTCCCCACCGACTAGCGGGGGCCAACAATGAGCAGTTCTTC
TRBV5-1	.	.	TRBJ2-2	CASSSPLGLGSNTGELFF	TGCGCCAGCAGCTCCCCCCTTGGGCTAGGTTCGAACACCGGGGAGCTGTTTTTT
TRBV6-1	.	.	TRBJ1-2	CASSDRYGYTF	TGTGCCAGCAGTGACAGATATGGCTACACCTTC
TRBV6-5	.	.	TRBJ2-7	CASSYMDSRFGEQYF	TGTGCCAGCAGTTACATGGATAGCAGGTTTGGCGAGCAGTACTTC
TRBV28	TRBD2	.	TRBJ2-7	CASSSGLVGYEQYF	TGTGCCAGCAGTTCGGGACTAGTAGGCTACGAGCAGTACTTC
TRBV25-1	.	.	TRBJ2-5	CASSEYPQGGQETQYF	TGTGCCAGCAGTGAATACCCACAGGGAGGTCAAGAGACCCAGTACTTC
TRBV27	TRBD1	.	TRBJ1-1	CASRSGTVSSRTEAFF	TGTGCCAGCAGGTCCGGGACAGTCTCTAGTCGGACTGAAGCTTTCTTT
TRBV14	TRBD1	.	TRBJ2-1	CASSPSGQGVVNEQFF	TGTGCCAGCAGCCCATCCGGACAGGGGGTGGTCAATGAGCAGTTCTTC
TRBV18	.	.	TRBJ1-1	CASSPGGGGLNTEAFF	TGTGCCAGCTCACCAGGAGGTGGGGGACTGAACACTGAAGCTTTCTTT